Following are 12 T cell receptor beta chains from one sample sequenced in a study of shared clonotypes between healthy human individuals. Sequenced by immunoSEQ multiplex PCR; TCRdb stores in-frame clones only, minus some. Seen here are about a million clones, about 70% observed once, and the top ten hold approximately 1.5%. Sample: memory CD4+ T cells sorted from blood. The subset is: CD45RA-negative fraction. All receptors come from a man aged 18 to 35 in good health.

About this clone itself: The same CDR3 can be traced to other DNA sequences in this sample. The chain couples TRBV18 to TRBJ1-4, with D unclear. The CDR3 runs to 16 residues. With 3 bases removed from V and 0 bases from J, the gap between germline ends came to 11 bases. The V gene's germline CDR1 is KGHSH and CDR2 LQKENI. CDR3 in DNA: TGTGCCAGCTCACCTTCCGGCGGTGCAACTAATGAAAAACTGTTTTTT. As protein: CASSPSGGATNEKLFF.

This clone occurred a few times. The V call is TRBV5-1, the J call TRBJ2-3; TRBD1 agrees at 9 bases. Germline assignment: CDR1 SGHRS and CDR2 YFSETQ. V was clipped by 5 bases and J by 2 bases; unmatched bases: 3. The CDR3 contains 14 residues. The CDR3 sequence: CASRGDRATDTQYF. The DNA for the CDR3 is TGCGCCAGCAGGGGGGACAGGGCCACAGATACGCAGTATTTT.

The chain recombines TRBV6-5 with TRBJ1-4; perhaps TRBD1 as D (5 bases). Germline-derived CDR1 and CDR2 are MNHEY and SVGAGI. The CDR3 has 14 residues. The V gene lost 6 bases and the J gene lost 7 bases, with 15 bases spanning the gap. The CDR3 is CASSSGGVGEKLFF. CDR3 nucleotides: TGTGCCAGCAGCTCGGGGGGAGTGGGTGAAAAACTGTTTTTT.

This clone was seen a single time. The rearrangement links TRBV18 to TRBJ2-3; unclear D gene. Germline-derived CDR1 and CDR2 are KGHSH and LQKENI. The CDR3 covers 15 residues. Between the trimmed V and J ends, which lost 0 bases and 1 base, there was a span of 8 bases. The CDR3 sequence: CASSPPGSGTDTQYF. CDR3 nucleotide sequence: TGTGCCAGCTCACCACCAGGAAGCGGCACAGATACGCAGTATTTT.

The chain joins TRBV9 to TRBJ2-5, with 8 bases matching TRBD2. The CDR3 has 16 amino acids. V trimming: 5 bases; J trimming: 5 bases; junction bases outside the gene matches: 14. From germline, CDR1 is SGDLS and CDR2 YYNGEE. The CDR3 nucleotides are TGTGCCAGCAGTTATATTGGGCGGGAGGTAAGGGAGACCCAGTACTTC. Translating gives CASSYIGREVRETQYF.

This clone was recorded only once. The rearrangement uses TRBV5-5 and TRBJ1-5; D uncertain. The CDR3 runs to 14 residues. V lost 0 bases to trimming and J lost 13 bases, with 17 bases between them. The germline CDR1 and CDR2 sequences are SGHKS and YYEKEE (reference sequence). The CDR3 DNA follows: TGTGCCAGCAGCTTGGACGCGGAAGGGCCTACTCAGCATTTT. Residues: CASSLDAEGPTQHF. The full variable domain, in which reference TRBV5-5 and TRBJ1-5 provide the parts outside the CDR3, is DAGVTQSPTHLIKTRGQQVTLRCSPISGHKSVSWYQQVLGQGPQFIFQYYEKEERGRGNFPDRFSARQFPNYSSELNVNALLLGDSALYLCASSLDAEGPTQHFGDGTRLSIL.

The rearrangement links TRBV5-1 to TRBJ1-3; D is unresolved. Germline V lookup: CDR1 SGHRS, CDR2 YFSETQ. Trimming cost V 0 bases and J 0 bases, with 10 bases left between them. The CDR3 totals 16 residues. This CDR3 reads CASSLDSKGSGNTIYF. CDR3 DNA sequence: TGCGCCAGCAGCTTGGATAGTAAGGGCTCTGGAAACACCATATATTTT.

To note about this clone: In the same sample, other DNA sequences code for this CDR3. The gene calls are TRBV10-3 and TRBJ2-1; perhaps TRBD1 as D (6 bases). Germline V gene data show CDR1 as ENHRY and CDR2 as SYGVKD. V was clipped by 4 bases and J by 1 base, with 8 bases between them. This CDR3 is built from 14 residues. Here the CDR3 reads CAISGQGSYNEQFF. As DNA, the CDR3 is TGTGCCATCAGTGGGCAGGGGTCCTACAATGAGCAGTTCTTC.

The rearrangement links TRBV5-1 to TRBJ2-5, with D uncertain. Germline V gene data show CDR1 as SGHRS and CDR2 as YFSETQ. Between the trimmed V and J ends, which lost 4 bases and 5 bases, there was a span of 15 bases. The CDR3 is 14 amino acids. CDR3 in amino acids: CASSPPTGRETQYF. The CDR3 DNA sequence: TGCGCCAGCAGCCCCCCAACGGGTCGCGAGACCCAGTACTTC.

The chain employs TRBV10-1 and TRBJ1-1; D is unclear. The V end lost 3 bases, the J end lost 4 bases, and 12 bases lay between the germline ends. The CDR3 sequence is 14 residues long. Germline V gives CDR1 WNHNN, CDR2 SYGVQD (reference sequence). This chain's CDR3 is CASSDEGVGTEAFF. In DNA, the CDR3 is TGCGCCAGCAGTGACGAGGGAGTCGGCACTGAAGCTTTCTTT.

The chain carries TRBV5-8 and TRBJ2-2; 7 nucleotides match TRBD1. V dropped 1 base and J dropped 6; count of bases not matched to a gene: 15. CDR3 length equals 18 residues. Germline-derived CDR1 and CDR2 are SGHTS and YDEGEE. Here the CDR3 DNA reads TGTGCCAGCAGCTTGTACCGATCCGACAGGGAGTTTCCCGGGGAGCTGTTTTTT. It encodes CASSLYRSDREFPGELFF.

V gene TRBV19 combines with J gene TRBJ1-2; 7 bases agree with TRBD1. The CDR3 has 13 amino acids. Trimming removed 10 bases from V and 0 bases from J; junction bases left unmatched: 5. Germline loops: CDR1 LNHDA, CDR2 SQIVND (reference sequence). CDR3 amino acids: CATRDSSNYGYTF. CDR3 sequence (DNA): TGTGCCACTAGGGACAGTTCTAACTATGGCTACACCTTC.